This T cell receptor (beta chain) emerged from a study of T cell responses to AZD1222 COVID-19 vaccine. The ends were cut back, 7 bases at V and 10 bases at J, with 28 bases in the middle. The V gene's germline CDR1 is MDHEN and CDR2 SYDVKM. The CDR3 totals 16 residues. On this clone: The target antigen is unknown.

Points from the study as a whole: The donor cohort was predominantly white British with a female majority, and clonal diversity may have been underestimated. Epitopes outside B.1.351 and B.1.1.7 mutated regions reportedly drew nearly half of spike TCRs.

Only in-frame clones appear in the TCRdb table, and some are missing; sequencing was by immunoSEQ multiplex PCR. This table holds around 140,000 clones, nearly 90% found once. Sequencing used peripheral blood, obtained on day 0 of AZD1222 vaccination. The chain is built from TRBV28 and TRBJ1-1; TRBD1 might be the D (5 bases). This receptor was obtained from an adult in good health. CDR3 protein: CASKIRGTLAAKGAFF. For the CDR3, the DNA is TGTGCCAGCAAAATAAGGGGAACTCTCGCGGCTAAGGGAGCTTTCTTT.